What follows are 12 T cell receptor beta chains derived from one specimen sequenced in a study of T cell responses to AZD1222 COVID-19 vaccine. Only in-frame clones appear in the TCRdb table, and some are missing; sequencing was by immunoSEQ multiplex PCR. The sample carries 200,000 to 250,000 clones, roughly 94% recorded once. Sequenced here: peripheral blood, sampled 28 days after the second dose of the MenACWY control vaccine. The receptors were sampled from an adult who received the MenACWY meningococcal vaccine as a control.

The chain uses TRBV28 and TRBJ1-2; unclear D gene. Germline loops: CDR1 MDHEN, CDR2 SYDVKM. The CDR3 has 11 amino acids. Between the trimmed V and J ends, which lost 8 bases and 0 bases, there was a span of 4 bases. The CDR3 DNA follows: TGTGCCAGCTCCACTAACTATGGCTACACCTTC. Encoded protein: CASSTNYGYTF.

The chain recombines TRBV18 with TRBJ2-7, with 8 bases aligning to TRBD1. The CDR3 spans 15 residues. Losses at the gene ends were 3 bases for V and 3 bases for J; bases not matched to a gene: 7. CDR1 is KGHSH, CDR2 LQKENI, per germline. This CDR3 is CASSPTGTGNYEQYF. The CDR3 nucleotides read TGTGCCAGCTCACCCACCGGGACAGGAAACTACGAGCAGTACTTC.

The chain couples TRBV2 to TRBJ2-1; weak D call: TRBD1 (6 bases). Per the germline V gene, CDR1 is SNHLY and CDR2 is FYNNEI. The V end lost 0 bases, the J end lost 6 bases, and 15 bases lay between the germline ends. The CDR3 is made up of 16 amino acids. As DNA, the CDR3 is TGTGCCAGCAGTGAAGCGCTTATCAAACAGGGCAATGAGCAGTTCTTC. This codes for CASSEALIKQGNEQFF.

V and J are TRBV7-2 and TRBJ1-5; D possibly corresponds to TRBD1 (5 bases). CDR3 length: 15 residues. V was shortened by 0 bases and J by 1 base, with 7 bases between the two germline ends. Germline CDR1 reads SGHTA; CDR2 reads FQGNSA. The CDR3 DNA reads TGTGCCAGCAGCTTAGCGGGGGTAAGCAATCAGCCCCAGCATTTT. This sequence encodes CASSLAGVSNQPQHF.

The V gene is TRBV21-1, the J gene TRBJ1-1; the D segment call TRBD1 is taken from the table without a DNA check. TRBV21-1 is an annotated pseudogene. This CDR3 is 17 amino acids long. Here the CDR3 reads CASSKDTGPSSYTEAFF. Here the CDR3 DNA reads TGTGCCAGCAGCAAAGATACAGGGCCCTCTTCATACACTGAAGCTTTCTTT.

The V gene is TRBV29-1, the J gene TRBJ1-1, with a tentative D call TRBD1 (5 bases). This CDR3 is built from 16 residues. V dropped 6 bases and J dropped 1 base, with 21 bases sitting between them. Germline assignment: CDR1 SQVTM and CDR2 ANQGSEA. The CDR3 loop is CSVRPRQGVGNTEAFF. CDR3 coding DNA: TGCAGCGTCCGCCCCCGGCAGGGCGTTGGGAACACTGAAGCTTTCTTT.

The DNA for the CDR3 is TGCGCCAGCAGCCAGTGGACAGGGACAGATACGCAGTATTTT. This codes for CASSQWTGTDTQYF. The rearrangement uses TRBV4-1 and TRBJ2-3; 8 positions match TRBD1. This CDR3 has 14 residues. With V trimmed by 3 bases and J by 3 bases, 2 bases remained unmatched. Germline CDR1 and CDR2: MGHRA and YSYEKL.

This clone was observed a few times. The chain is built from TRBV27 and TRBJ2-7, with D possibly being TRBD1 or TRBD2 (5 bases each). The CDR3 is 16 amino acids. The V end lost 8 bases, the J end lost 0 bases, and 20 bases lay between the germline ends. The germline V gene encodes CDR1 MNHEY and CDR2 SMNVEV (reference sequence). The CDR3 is CASSLLSGTSSYEQYF. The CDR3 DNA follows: TGTGCCAGCTCCCTTTTGTCCGGGACGAGCTCCTACGAGCAGTACTTC.

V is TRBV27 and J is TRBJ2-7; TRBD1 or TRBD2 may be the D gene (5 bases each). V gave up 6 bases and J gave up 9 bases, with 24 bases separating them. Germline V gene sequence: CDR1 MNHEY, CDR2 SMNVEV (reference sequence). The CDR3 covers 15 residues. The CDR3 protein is CASRHNRDPSKGQYF. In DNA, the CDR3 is TGTGCCAGCAGACATAACCGGGACCCGAGTAAAGGGCAGTACTTC.

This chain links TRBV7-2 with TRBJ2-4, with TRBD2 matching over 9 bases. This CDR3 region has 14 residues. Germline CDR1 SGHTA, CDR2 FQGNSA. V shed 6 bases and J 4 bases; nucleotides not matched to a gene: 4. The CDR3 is CASRPSGAKNIQYF. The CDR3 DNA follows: TGTGCCAGCAGACCTAGCGGGGCGAAAAACATTCAGTACTTC.

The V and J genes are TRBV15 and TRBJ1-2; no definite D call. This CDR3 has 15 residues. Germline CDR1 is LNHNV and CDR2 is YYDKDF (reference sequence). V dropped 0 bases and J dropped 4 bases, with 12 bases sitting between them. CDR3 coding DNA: TGTGCCACCAGCAGAGATCCAGGTACTGGCTATGGCTACACCTTC. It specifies CATSRDPGTGYGYTF.

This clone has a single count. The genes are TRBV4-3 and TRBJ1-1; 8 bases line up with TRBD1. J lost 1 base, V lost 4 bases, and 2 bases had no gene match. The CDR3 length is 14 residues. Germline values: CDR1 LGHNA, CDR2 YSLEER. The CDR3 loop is CASSLQGGNTEAFF. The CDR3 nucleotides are TGCGCCAGCAGCCTACAGGGGGGGAACACTGAAGCTTTCTTT.